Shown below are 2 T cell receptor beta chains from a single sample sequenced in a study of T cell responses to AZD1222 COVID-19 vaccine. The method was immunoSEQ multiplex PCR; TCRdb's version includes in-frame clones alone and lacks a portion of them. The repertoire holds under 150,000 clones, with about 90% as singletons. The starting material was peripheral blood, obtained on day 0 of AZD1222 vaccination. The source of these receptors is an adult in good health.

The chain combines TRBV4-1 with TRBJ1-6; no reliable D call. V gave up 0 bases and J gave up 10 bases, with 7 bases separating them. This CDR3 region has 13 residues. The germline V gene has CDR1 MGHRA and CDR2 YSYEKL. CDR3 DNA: TGCGCCAGCAGCCAAGATTTTGCCTCACCCCTCCACTTT. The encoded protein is CASSQDFASPLHF.

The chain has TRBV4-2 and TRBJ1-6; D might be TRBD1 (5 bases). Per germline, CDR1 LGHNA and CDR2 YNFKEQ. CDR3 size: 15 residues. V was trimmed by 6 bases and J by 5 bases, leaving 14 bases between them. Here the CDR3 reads CASSVGVANNSPLHF. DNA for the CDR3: TGTGCCAGCAGTGTAGGGGTTGCGAATAATTCACCCCTCCACTTT.